These 8 T cell receptor beta chains were all obtained from the same sample, sequenced in a study of T cell responses to AZD1222 COVID-19 vaccine. The repertoire was sequenced with immunoSEQ multiplex PCR; TCRdb's copy has only in-frame clones and lacks some. This table holds 70,000 or so clones, 79% found once. Sample: peripheral blood, taken on day 0 of MenACWY control vaccination. These TCRs come from an adult in good health.

This clone has just a few counts. The chain is built from TRBV20-1 and TRBJ2-1; D is perhaps TRBD1 or TRBD2 (5 bases each). Germline V gene lookup returns CDR1 DFQATT and CDR2 SNEGSKA (reference sequence). Trimming stripped 7 bases from V and 5 bases from J, with 9 bases between. The CDR3 length is 11 residues. The CDR3 DNA reads TGCAGTGTCGAGGGGAACAATGAGCAGTTCTTC. It is translated as CSVEGNNEQFF.

The gene calls are TRBV5-1 and TRBJ2-1; no definite D call. Trimming took off 0 bases at V and 8 bases at J, with 6 bases between the two ends. Germline V gene sequence: CDR1 SGHRS, CDR2 YFSETQ. This CDR3 contains 12 residues. The CDR3 loop is CASSLVTDEQFF. Here the CDR3 DNA reads TGCGCCAGCAGCTTGGTTACAGATGAGCAGTTCTTC.

The rearrangement uses TRBV6-5 and TRBJ1-2, with 9 bases aligning to TRBD1. The CDR3 consists of 15 residues. The germline CDR1 and CDR2 sequences are MNHEY and SVGAGI. The trim removed 6 bases at V and 4 bases at J, leaving 9 bases unmatched. The CDR3 protein is CASRVTGGEAYGYTF. The CDR3 DNA is TGTGCCAGCAGAGTTACAGGGGGCGAAGCCTATGGCTACACCTTC.

V is TRBV6-1 and J is TRBJ2-7; D is unresolved. Per germline, CDR1 MNHNS and CDR2 SASEGT. CDR3 length equals 15 residues. The V gene lost 3 bases and the J gene lost 3 bases, with 15 bases spanning the gap. The CDR3 reads CASSDISVSNYEQYF. Written as DNA, the CDR3 is TGTGCCAGCAGTGATATTTCGGTTAGTAACTACGAGCAGTACTTC.

The chain employs TRBV15 and TRBJ2-4; the D call may be TRBD1 or TRBD2 (5 bases each). The CDR3 runs 18 residues. Between the trimmed V and J ends, which lost 0 bases and 1 base, there was a span of 16 bases. CDR1 and CDR2 (germline): LNHNV, YYDKDF (reference sequence). The CDR3, as DNA: TGTGCCACCAGCAGAGATCTGGGCAGGGACCTGGCCAAAAACATTCAGTACTTC. It translates to CATSRDLGRDLAKNIQYF.

V gene TRBV4-1 combines with J gene TRBJ2-7; 7 bases agree with TRBD1. Germline loops: CDR1 MGHRA, CDR2 YSYEKL. J gave up 0 bases and V 2 bases, and 4 bases lay outside the gene matches. CDR3 length: 15 amino acids. The DNA for the CDR3 is TGCGCCAGCAGCCAACAACAGGGGTCCTCCTACGAGCAGTACTTC. It translates to CASSQQQGSSYEQYF.

The chain recombines TRBV11-2 with TRBJ2-5; D is possibly TRBD2 (6 bases). V was shortened by 7 bases and J by 5 bases, with 26 bases between the two germline ends. Germline CDR1 reads SGHAT; CDR2 reads FQNNGV. The CDR3 sequence is 17 residues long. CDR3 nucleotides: TGTGCCAGCACCAATTCAGCTAGCGCGAGCTCTGGGGAGACCCAGTACTTC. Protein sequence: CASTNSASASSGETQYF. Together with reference TRBV11-2 and TRBJ2-5, the CDR3 gives the full variable domain: EAGVAQSPRYKIIEKRQSVAFWCNPISGHATLYWYQQILGQGPKLLIQFQNNGVVDDSQLPKDRFSAERLKGVDSTLKIQPAKLEDSAVYLCASTNSASASSGETQYFGPGTRLLVL.

The chain recombines TRBV4-2 with TRBJ1-6; TRBD1 matches at 9 bases. Looked up from germline, CDR1 is LGHNA and CDR2 is YNFKEQ. The J segment lost 9 bases and the V segment lost 0 bases, leaving 9 bases of the junction unmatched. This CDR3 region has 17 residues. The CDR3 is CASSQETLDRGSSPLHF. CDR3 DNA: TGTGCCAGCAGCCAAGAAACATTGGACAGGGGTAGTTCACCCCTCCACTTT.